This T cell receptor (beta chain) originates from a study of neurological immune-mediated disorders. V lost 5 bases and J lost 6, with 7 bases in between. There are 12 residues in the CDR3. Germline V gene data show CDR1 as KGHDR and CDR2 as SFDVKD. As for time point: technical triplicate 3. Study-level points and caveats: Patients with HTLV-1-associated myelopathy showed the most TCR clonal expansion. Those with multiple sclerosis showed the least, falling below healthy controls. The absence of any CDR3 amino acid sequence shared by expanded clones across subjects suggests that repertoires were private in all groups.

As regards this clonotype: The antigen is unknown.

As for the cDNA, it was generated by 5'RACE with 10-nucleotide random UMIs. TCRdb redid the calling of the 5' RACE reads with MiXCR, one entry per CDR3 protein. This table has about 44,000 distinct CDR3 sequences, roughly a fifth appearing once. Material for sequencing was PBMCs. The sequence was collected from a man in his 60s with HTLV-1-associated myelopathy (HAM/TSP). The chain joins TRBV24-1 to TRBJ2-4; no definite D call. The CDR3 spells CATSAGGNIQYF. As DNA, the CDR3 is TGTGCCACCAGTGCGGGTGGAAACATTCAGTACTTC.